This passage covers 23 T cell receptor beta chains from one sample sequenced in a study of CD8 T cells in ankylosing spondylitis. TCRdb re-called the 5' RACE reads with MiXCR, one entry per CDR3 protein. Among tens of thousands of distinct CDR3 sequences, approximately 11% were seen once, and the ten largest hold around 1.4%. What was sequenced was blood, either unsorted or a sorted T cell fraction (not recorded which). The receptor set was obtained from a male donor with ankylosing spondylitis or in good health (not recorded which).

This clonotype appeared many times. This chain uses TRBV5-1 with TRBJ2-5, with D perhaps matching TRBD1 or TRBD2 (5 bases each). The CDR3 runs to 13 residues. Germline V gene data show CDR1 as SGHRS and CDR2 as YFSETQ. Trimming pared 1 base from V and 3 bases from J, leaving 7 bases between. Here the CDR3 reads CASSLMGEETQYF. In DNA form, the CDR3 reads TGCGCCAGCAGCTTGATGGGGGAAGAGACCCAGTACTTC.

This clonotype was observed many times. The chain uses TRBV5-6 and TRBJ2-3, with D perhaps matching TRBD1 (5 bases). Trimming removed 6 bases at V and 0 bases at J, with 14 bases between. This CDR3 has 15 amino acids. Germline loops: CDR1 SGHDT, CDR2 YYEEEE. DNA for the CDR3: TGTGCCAGCACCCCCCTTGGGGCTAGCACAGATACGCAGTATTTT. As protein: CASTPLGASTDTQYF. Drawing the rest from reference TRBV5-6 and TRBJ2-3, the complete variable domain is DAGVTQSPTHLIKTRGQQVTLRCSPKSGHDTVSWYQQALGQGPQFIFQYYEEEERQRGNFPDRFSGHQFPNYSSELNVNALLLGDSALYLCASTPLGASTDTQYFGPGTRLTVL.

This clonotype was seen many times. J is TRBJ2-7 and V is TRBV4-1, with unresolved D. The V and J ends lost 0 bases and 2 bases respectively, with 11 bases between them. Germline loops: CDR1 MGHRA, CDR2 YSYEKL. This CDR3 region has 15 residues. CDR3 region: CASSQEAQLAYEQYF. The CDR3 nucleotides are TGCGCCAGCAGCCAAGAAGCGCAGTTGGCCTACGAGCAGTACTTC.

In its sample, this clonotype was seen a few times. The chain employs TRBV29-1 and TRBJ2-7; D is uncertain. The V end was cut by 5 bases, the J end by 3 bases, with 8 bases between. Looked up from germline, CDR1 is SQVTM and CDR2 is ANQGSEA. This CDR3 contains 11 residues. This CDR3 is CSVRNSYEQYF. Here the CDR3 DNA reads TGCAGCGTTCGTAACAGCTACGAGCAGTACTTC.

The chain links TRBV7-2 to TRBJ2-3, with D hard to call. This CDR3 is built from 15 residues. Trimming cost V 4 bases and J 7 bases, with 18 bases left between them. Germline V gene data show CDR1 as SGHTA and CDR2 as FQGNSA. The CDR3: CASSSQTSLMNTQYF. For the CDR3, the DNA is TGTGCCAGCAGCTCCCAGACAAGCCTGATGAATACGCAGTATTTT.

This clonotype has ten or more counts. This chain links TRBV5-1 with TRBJ2-5; D not certain. The length of the CDR3 is 14 residues. The V end lost 1 base, the J end lost 3 bases, and 10 bases lay between the germline ends. Germline-derived CDR1 and CDR2 are SGHRS and YFSETQ. The CDR3 DNA reads TGCGCCAGCAGCTTGTTCGCGTCGAAAGAGACCCAGTACTTC. The encoded protein is CASSLFASKETQYF.

The genes are TRBV12-3 or TRBV12-4 and TRBJ1-5, with 8 nucleotides matching TRBD1. V was clipped by 11 bases and J by 2 bases; unmatched bases: 20. This CDR3 has 18 residues. The CDR3 nucleotides are TGTGCCCTCAGTTTAAGGACAGGGCCCCTTGTGGGCAATCAGCCCCAGCATTTT. It translates to CALSLRTGPLVGNQPQHF.

There are a few counts of this clonotype. This chain connects TRBV2 to TRBJ2-2; TRBD1 matches at 10 bases. The CDR3 runs to 14 residues. V lost 6 bases to trimming and J lost 5 bases; unmatched junction nucleotides: 3. CDR1 is SNHLY and CDR2 is FYNNEI in the germline V gene. The CDR3 sequence is CASRGDRGTGELFF. The CDR3 nucleotides read TGTGCCAGCAGGGGGGACAGGGGAACCGGGGAGCTGTTTTTT.

This clonotype was recorded at least ten times. This chain joins TRBV5-1 and TRBJ1-1; 9 bases are a match to TRBD1. J gave up 8 bases and V 0 bases, and 11 bases lay outside the gene matches. The CDR3 sequence is 16 residues long. Germline CDR1 is SGHRS and CDR2 is YFSETQ. Written as DNA, the CDR3 is TGCGCCAGCAGCTTGGGTATTAACAGGGGGCGCGAGGAAGCTTTCTTT. This sequence encodes CASSLGINRGREEAFF.

This clonotype was counted at least ten times. The V and J genes are TRBV10-3 and TRBJ2-2, with D uncertain. Germline V gene lookup returns CDR1 ENHRY and CDR2 SYGVKD. The CDR3 covers 16 residues. The ends were cut back, 4 bases at V and 1 base at J, with 13 bases in the middle. CDR3 DNA: TGTGCCATCAGTGCCGAGCTACCAGGGAACACCGGGGAGCTGTTTTTT. Its translation: CAISAELPGNTGELFF.

This clonotype has a handful of counts. This chain links TRBV12-3 or TRBV12-4 with TRBJ2-1, with D possibly TRBD2 on 7 matching bases. CDR3 length: 15 amino acids. The V end lost 5 bases, the J end lost 7 bases, and 18 bases lay between the germline ends. The CDR3 DNA reads as TGTGCCAGCAGTCCCGCCGGGGGGCTAGGAAATGAGCAGTTCTTC. Its protein product is CASSPAGGLGNEQFF.

This clonotype was counted at least ten times. The V gene is TRBV12-3 or TRBV12-4, the J gene TRBJ1-6; TRBD1 is a possible D gene (5 bases). The V end was cut by 5 bases, the J end by 0 bases, with 8 bases between. CDR3 length: 15 amino acids. CDR3: CASSRQSSYNSPLHF. CDR3 sequence (DNA): TGTGCCAGCAGTCGACAGAGCTCCTATAATTCACCCCTCCACTTT.

This clonotype was detected only a few times. The chain links TRBV15 to TRBJ1-1, with D maybe TRBD1 (5 bases). Per germline, CDR1 LNHNV and CDR2 YYDKDF (reference sequence). The CDR3 extends over 15 amino acids. V was trimmed by 0 bases and J by 11 bases, leaving 19 bases between them. Written as DNA, the CDR3 is TGTGCCACCAGCAGAGATTTGATCGTTGGGGCTTGGGCTTTCTTT. Amino acid sequence: CATSRDLIVGAWAFF.

This clonotype was picked up many times. This chain uses TRBV6-1 with TRBJ2-7; the D gene is possibly TRBD1 (7 bases). CDR3 length: 19 residues. V shed 1 base and J shed 0 bases, with 22 bases lying between them. Germline V lookup: CDR1 MNHNS, CDR2 SASEGT. In nucleotides, the CDR3 is TGTGCCAGCAGTGAAGTGAGTCTGGTTGGAGGGGGCGCCTCCTACGAGCAGTACTTC. It specifies CASSEVSLVGGGASYEQYF.

This clonotype has a count of ten or more. The chain employs TRBV12-3 or TRBV12-4 and TRBJ2-7; a weak D match, TRBD1 (6 bases). The CDR3 sequence is 12 residues long. V was cut by 5 bases and J by 5 bases, with 10 bases left in between. The CDR3 spells CASSQGFHEQYF. The CDR3, as DNA: TGTGCCAGCAGTCAGGGGTTCCACGAGCAGTACTTC.

V and J are TRBV20-1 and TRBJ1-4; D not certain. V was clipped by 6 bases and J by 0 bases, with 8 bases between them. Germline CDR1 is DFQATT and CDR2 is SNEGSKA (reference sequence). CDR3 length equals 13 residues. CDR3 sequence: CSAQTPTNEKLFF. CDR3 sequence (DNA): TGCAGTGCCCAGACACCAACTAATGAAAAACTGTTTTTT.

In the case of this clonotype: A read error may explain this, as a much larger clone is one base away. The J gene is TRBJ2-7, the V gene TRBV30; D may match TRBD1 or TRBD2 (6 bases each). The V gene lost 3 bases and the J gene lost 9 bases, with 21 bases spanning the gap. CDR1 GTSNPN and CDR2 SVGIG come from the germline V gene (reference sequence). This CDR3 comprises 14 residues. CDR3 sequence reads: CAWSAHGGTHGQYF. The CDR3 nucleotides read TGTGCCTGGAGCGCTCACGGGGGCACGCACGGGCAGTACTTC.

The rearrangement joins TRBV7-9 to TRBJ2-7, with D possibly called TRBD1 or TRBD2 (5 bases each). Germline assignment: CDR1 SEHNR and CDR2 FQNEAQ (reference sequence). The CDR3 has 12 residues. Trimming left V 7 bases short and J 5 bases short, with 12 bases between. The CDR3 spells CASNPGADEQYF. The CDR3 nucleotides are TGTGCCAGCAACCCCGGGGCGGACGAGCAGTACTTC.

This sequence joins TRBV3-1 and TRBJ2-7, with D tentatively TRBD2 (7 bases). CDR1 is LGHDT and CDR2 is YNNKEL in the germline V gene (reference sequence). The CDR3 is made up of 17 amino acids. Trimming took 0 bases from V and 1 from J, leaving 16 bases between them. CDR3 sequence (DNA): TGTGCCAGCAGCCAAGATAGGAGGGCGGGGGCATCCTACGAGCAGTACTTC. It yields the protein CASSQDRRAGASYEQYF.

In this sample, this clonotype turned up many times. The CDR3 loop is CASTEGGHEQYF. The CDR3 bases are TGTGCCAGCACGGAAGGGGGGCACGAGCAGTACTTC. This sequence joins TRBV25-1 and TRBJ2-7, with D perhaps assigned TRBD1 or TRBD2 (6 bases each). The V gene's germline CDR1 is MGHDK and CDR2 SYGVNS. The V end was cut by 7 bases, the J end by 5 bases, with 12 bases between. The CDR3 has 12 residues.

This clonotype was recorded at least ten times. CDR3 bases: TGTGCCACCAGTGATTCCGGGACAGGGGGCGCCGGCTACACCTTC. It codes for CATSDSGTGGAGYTF. The gene calls are TRBV24-1 and TRBJ1-2, with TRBD1 identical over 12 bases. The CDR3 totals 15 residues. J was trimmed by 8 bases and V by 2 bases; bases with no gene match: 5. Per the germline V gene, CDR1 is KGHDR and CDR2 is SFDVKD.

This clonotype was seen more than once but under ten times. V usage is TRBV18 and J usage is TRBJ1-2; a weak D match, TRBD1 (6 bases). The germline V gene has CDR1 KGHSH and CDR2 LQKENI. The germline V and J ends were trimmed by 8 bases and 2 bases, with 15 bases remaining between them. This CDR3 region has 14 residues. CDR3 region: CASTTGRRNYGYTF. In DNA, the CDR3 is TGTGCCAGCACGACAGGAAGGCGGAACTATGGCTACACCTTC.

This clonotype was seen repeatedly, ten times or more. V gene TRBV20-1 combines with J gene TRBJ2-7, with TRBD2 identical over 11 bases. CDR1 is DFQATT, CDR2 SNEGSKA, per germline (reference sequence). The CDR3 consists of 15 residues. Trimming took 5 bases from V and 3 from J; bases not matched to a gene: 9. The CDR3 loop is CSAERTSGQNYEQYF. CDR3 bases: TGCAGTGCTGAGCGGACTAGCGGGCAGAACTACGAGCAGTACTTC.